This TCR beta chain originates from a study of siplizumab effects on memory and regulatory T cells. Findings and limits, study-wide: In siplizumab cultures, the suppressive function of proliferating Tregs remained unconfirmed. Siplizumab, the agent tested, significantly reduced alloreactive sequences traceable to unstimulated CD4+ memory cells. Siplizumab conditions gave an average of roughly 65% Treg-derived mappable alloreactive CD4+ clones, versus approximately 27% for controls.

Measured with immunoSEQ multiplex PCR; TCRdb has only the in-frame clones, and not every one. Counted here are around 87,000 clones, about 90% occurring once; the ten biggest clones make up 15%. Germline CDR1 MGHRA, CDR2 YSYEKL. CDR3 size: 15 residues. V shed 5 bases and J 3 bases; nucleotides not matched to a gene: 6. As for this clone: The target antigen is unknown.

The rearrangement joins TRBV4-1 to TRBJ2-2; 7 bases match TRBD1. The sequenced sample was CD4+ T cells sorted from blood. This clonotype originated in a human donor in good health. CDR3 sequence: CASSTRGWDTGELFF. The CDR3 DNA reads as TGCGCCAGCAGCACCAGGGGGTGGGACACCGGGGAGCTGTTTTTT.